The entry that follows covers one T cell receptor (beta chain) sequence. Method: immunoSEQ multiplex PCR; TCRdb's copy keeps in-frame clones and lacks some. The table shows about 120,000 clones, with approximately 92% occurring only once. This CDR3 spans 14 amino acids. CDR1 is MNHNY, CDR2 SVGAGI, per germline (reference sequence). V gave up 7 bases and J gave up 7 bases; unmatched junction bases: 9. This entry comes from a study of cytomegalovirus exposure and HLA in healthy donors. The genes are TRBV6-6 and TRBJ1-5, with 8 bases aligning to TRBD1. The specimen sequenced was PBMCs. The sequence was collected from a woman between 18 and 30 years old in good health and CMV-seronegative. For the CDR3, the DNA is TGTGCCAGCACCCCAGGGGGCGGAAAACAGCCCCAGCATTTT. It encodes CASTPGGGKQPQHF.